Below, 24 T cell receptor beta chains from the same sample are listed, as sequenced in a study of T cell changes during pregnancy in multiple sclerosis. Repertoires were generated with immunoSEQ multiplex PCR, while TCRdb's copy carries only in-frame clones and drops some. The repertoire includes tens of thousands of clones, 80% to 95% of them detected once, and over 1.5% sits in the top ten. This specimen was peripheral blood, taken in the first trimester of pregnancy. These receptors were taken from a female donor with multiple sclerosis, enrolled in a pregnancy study.

The J gene is TRBJ1-2, the V gene TRBV18, with D perhaps matching TRBD1 (5 bases). This CDR3 has 13 amino acids. From germline, CDR1 is KGHSH and CDR2 LQKENI. With 4 bases removed from V and 3 bases from J, the gap between germline ends came to 9 bases. The DNA of the CDR3 is TGTGCCAGCTCACTAGACAGCCACTATGGCTACACCTTC. This gives the protein CASSLDSHYGYTF. Full variable domain (missing parts from reference TRBV18 and TRBJ1-2): NAGVMQNPRHLVRRRGQEARLRCSPMKGHSHVYWYRQLPEEGLKFMVYLQKENIIDESGMPKERFSAEFPKEGPSILRIQQVVRGDSAAYFCASSLDSHYGYTFGSGTRLTVV.

Regarding this clone: An end of the junction does not agree with germline; a read error may underlie this. The chain has TRBV27 and TRBJ2-7, with D tentatively TRBD2 (9 bases). The CDR3 covers 14 residues. Germline CDR1 is MNHEY and CDR2 is SMNVEV (reference sequence). The CDR3 DNA is TGTGCCAGCAGTCCGCAGACAGGGGAAGGGACTAGCCACTTC. This gives the protein CASSPQTGEGTSHF.

This clone has only one observation. V gene TRBV21-1 combines with J gene TRBJ2-1; the table's D call, TRBD2, was not checked against the DNA. TRBV21-1 is an annotated pseudogene. The CDR3 is 18 amino acids. The CDR3 is CASSKVDQREGTYNEQFF. The CDR3 bases are TGTGCCAGCAGCAAAGTGGACCAGCGGGAGGGAACCTACAATGAGCAGTTCTTC.

The chain links TRBV6-1 to TRBJ2-7, with D possibly TRBD2 on 7 matching bases. The CDR3 sequence is 14 residues long. V was clipped by 3 bases and J by 3 bases, with 12 bases between them. Germline lookup yields CDR1 MNHNS and CDR2 SASEGT. The CDR3 here is CASSEGGANYEQYF. The CDR3 nucleotides are TGTGCCAGCAGTGAGGGGGGGGCCAACTACGAGCAGTACTTC.

The gene calls are TRBV15 and TRBJ2-3, with a weak D call TRBD2 (5 bases). The CDR3 consists of 14 residues. Trimming took off 0 bases at V and 6 bases at J, with 10 bases between the two ends. CDR1 and CDR2 (germline): LNHNV, YYDKDF (reference sequence). CDR3 sequence reads: CATSRDLASDTQYF. CDR3 DNA sequence: TGTGCCACCAGCAGAGACTTAGCGTCGGATACGCAGTATTTT.

The chain has TRBV27 and TRBJ2-7, with 7 bases identical to TRBD2. Losses at the gene ends were 6 bases for V and 2 bases for J; bases not matched to a gene: 10. The CDR3 runs to 15 residues. The germline gives CDR1 MNHEY, CDR2 SMNVEV (reference sequence). The CDR3 bases are TGTGCCAGCAGCCCAAGAGGGGAGGGTCCCTACGAGCAGTACTTC. It encodes CASSPRGEGPYEQYF.

The V and J genes are TRBV27 and TRBJ2-1; no clear D. V was shortened by 4 bases and J by 6 bases, with 10 bases between the two germline ends. This CDR3 has 13 amino acids. The germline gives CDR1 MNHEY, CDR2 SMNVEV (reference sequence). For the CDR3, the DNA is TGTGCCAGCAGTTCCCAGCCAGGCAATGAGCAGTTCTTC. Its translation is CASSSQPGNEQFF.

The genes are TRBV4-1 and TRBJ2-5; the match to TRBD2 covers 7 bases. This CDR3 spans 17 amino acids. Germline V gene sequence: CDR1 MGHRA, CDR2 YSYEKL. The J segment lost 4 bases and the V segment lost 3 bases, leaving 14 bases of the junction unmatched. The CDR3 region is CASSHAQTSTVVETQYF. The CDR3 DNA sequence: TGCGCCAGCAGCCACGCCCAGACTAGCACGGTAGTAGAGACCCAGTACTTC.

The chain uses TRBV6-6 and TRBJ1-1; D possibly corresponds to TRBD1 (5 bases). This CDR3 is 12 amino acids long. Germline assignment: CDR1 MNHNY and CDR2 SVGAGI (reference sequence). V was clipped by 5 bases and J by 4 bases, with 8 bases between them. This CDR3 reads CASSRDFTEAFF. The CDR3 DNA reads as TGTGCCAGCAGTCGGGACTTCACTGAAGCTTTCTTT.

This clone was counted a single time. The gene calls are TRBV7-3 and TRBJ2-7; 8 bases align to TRBD2. Germline V gene lookup returns CDR1 SGHTA and CDR2 FQGTGA. This CDR3 has 14 residues. V lost 5 bases and J lost 8; bases outside the gene matches: 11. CDR3 loop: CASSPRGGSPKQYF. The CDR3 nucleotides are TGTGCCAGCAGCCCCCGGGGGGGTTCTCCCAAGCAGTACTTC.

V usage is TRBV6-5 and J usage is TRBJ1-1; D is uncertain. The germline CDR1 and CDR2 sequences are MNHEY and SVGAGI. The CDR3 is 12 residues long. The V and J ends lost 4 bases and 8 bases respectively, with 11 bases between them. Here the CDR3 DNA reads TGTGCCAGCAGTTCGCAAGGGAGGGAAGCTTTCTTT. It codes for CASSSQGREAFF.

The chain combines TRBV7-9 with TRBJ2-7; TRBD1 is a possible D gene (5 bases). The V end lost 5 bases, the J end lost 2 bases, and 13 bases lay between the germline ends. The germline V gene encodes CDR1 SEHNR and CDR2 FQNEAQ (reference sequence). The CDR3 covers 14 residues. The chain's CDR3 is CASSPPGAPYEQYF. CDR3 in DNA: TGTGCCAGCAGCCCACCTGGGGCTCCCTACGAGCAGTACTTC.

This clone was counted between two and nine times. The rearrangement links TRBV18 to TRBJ1-2, with D maybe TRBD1 (6 bases). The CDR3 consists of 12 residues. Germline values: CDR1 KGHSH, CDR2 LQKENI. V gave up 5 bases and J gave up 6 bases, with 10 bases separating them. Here the CDR3 reads CASSANRDGYTF. In DNA, the CDR3 is TGTGCCAGCTCAGCCAACAGGGATGGCTACACCTTC. The variable domain in full, completed from reference TRBV18 and TRBJ1-2, reads NAGVMQNPRHLVRRRGQEARLRCSPMKGHSHVYWYRQLPEEGLKFMVYLQKENIIDESGMPKERFSAEFPKEGPSILRIQQVVRGDSAAYFCASSANRDGYTFGSGTRLTVV.

This rearrangement joins TRBV28 to TRBJ2-2; TRBD1 matches 8 bases. The germline CDR1 and CDR2 sequences are MDHEN and SYDVKM. V was clipped by 3 bases and J by 3 bases; unmatched bases: 3. The CDR3 contains 15 residues. CDR3 in amino acids: CASSLGTGDTGELFF. DNA for the CDR3: TGTGCCAGCAGTTTGGGGACAGGAGACACCGGGGAGCTGTTTTTT. Variable domain in full (rest from reference TRBV28 and TRBJ2-2): DVKVTQSSRYLVKRTGEKVFLECVQDMDHENMFWYRQDPGLGLRLIYFSYDVKMKEKGDIPEGYSVSREKKERFSLILESASTNQTSMYLCASSLGTGDTGELFFGEGSRLTVL.

This clone has a single count. This chain connects TRBV7-9 to TRBJ2-7; D not certain. Germline V gives CDR1 SEHNR, CDR2 FQNEAQ (reference sequence). Trimming removed 5 bases at V and 3 bases at J, with 11 bases between. The CDR3 contains 13 residues. CDR3 protein: CASSLSPGYEQYF. The CDR3 DNA is TGTGCCAGCAGCCTCTCCCCGGGCTACGAGCAGTACTTC.

DNA of the CDR3: TGTGCCACCAGCAAACGACAGGGAGCGAGTCAGCCCCAGCATTTT. Its translation: CATSKRQGASQPQHF. The chain recombines TRBV15 with TRBJ1-5; TRBD1 agrees at 7 bases. Germline trimming cut 4 bases from V and 6 bases from J; bases unmatched to any gene: 9. The CDR3 is 15 amino acids. CDR1 and CDR2 (germline): LNHNV, YYDKDF (reference sequence).

In regard to this clone: At the DNA level, this CDR3 is encoded by other sequences in the same sample as well. The chain carries TRBV19 and TRBJ2-7, with D perhaps TRBD1 (6 bases). This CDR3 is built from 13 residues. Deletions cut 6 bases from V and 0 bases from J, with 9 bases between. Germline loops: CDR1 LNHDA, CDR2 SQIVND (reference sequence). The CDR3 is CASSQGSSYEQYF. In DNA form, the CDR3 reads TGTGCCAGTAGCCAGGGGAGCTCCTACGAGCAGTACTTC. Drawing the rest from reference TRBV19 and TRBJ2-7, the complete variable domain is DGGITQSPKYLFRKEGQNVTLSCEQNLNHDAMYWYRQDPGQGLRLIYYSQIVNDFQKGDIAEGYSVSREKKESFPLTVTSAQKNPTAFYLCASSQGSSYEQYFGPGTRLTVT.

This chain connects TRBV5-1 to TRBJ2-1; D perhaps matches TRBD1 (6 bases). V lost 0 bases and J lost 3, with 10 bases in between. Germline CDR1 is SGHRS and CDR2 is YFSETQ. This CDR3 region has 15 residues. DNA of the CDR3: TGCGCCAGCAGCTTGGGGGGGCTCCGCTACAATGAGCAGTTCTTC. Its translation is CASSLGGLRYNEQFF.

J is TRBJ2-2 and V is TRBV5-5; TRBD1 matches at 9 bases. The CDR3 extends over 15 amino acids. The V segment lost 5 bases and the J segment 4 bases; nucleotides outside the gene matches: 6. The germline V gene encodes CDR1 SGHKS and CDR2 YYEKEE (reference sequence). Here the CDR3 DNA reads TGTGCCAGCAGACCGGGACAGGGCTCCACCGGGGAGCTGTTTTTT. Translating it yields CASRPGQGSTGELFF.

V and J are TRBV19 and TRBJ1-3; a weak D match, TRBD1 (5 bases). This CDR3 region has 16 residues. V was clipped by 9 bases and J by 0 bases, with 18 bases between them. Germline CDR1 LNHDA, CDR2 SQIVND (reference sequence). In nucleotides, the CDR3 is TGTGCCAGCACCCTCGGGGGGAACCCCTCTGGAAACACCATATATTTT. Its protein product is CASTLGGNPSGNTIYF.

This clone was found a few times. The chain is built from TRBV27 and TRBJ1-5, with TRBD1 as a possible D gene (5 bases). This CDR3 comprises 13 residues. Germline lookup yields CDR1 MNHEY and CDR2 SMNVEV (reference sequence). Trimming cost V 6 bases and J 4 bases, with 10 bases left between them. CDR3 nucleotides: TGTGCCAGCAGGGGTCAGGGAAATCAGCCCCAGCATTTT. Amino acid sequence: CASRGQGNQPQHF.

The chain carries TRBV6-1 and TRBJ1-1, with D hard to call. The V gene lost 3 bases and the J gene lost 1 base, with 12 bases spanning the gap. Germline CDR1 MNHNS, CDR2 SASEGT. This CDR3 has 15 amino acids. This CDR3 is CASSDGPMGNTEAFF. The CDR3 region has the DNA TGTGCCAGCAGTGATGGGCCAATGGGGAACACTGAAGCTTTCTTT.

The chain is built from TRBV28 and TRBJ2-1; 9 positions agree with TRBD2. This CDR3 region has 16 residues. After removal of 7 bases from V and 4 bases from J, the junction contained 11 bases not matched to a gene. Germline values: CDR1 MDHEN, CDR2 SYDVKM. The CDR3 region is CASTSSLAGLYNEQFF. Written as DNA, the CDR3 is TGTGCCAGCACCAGTTCCCTAGCGGGATTGTACAATGAGCAGTTCTTC.

The chain recombines TRBV7-9 with TRBJ2-7, with D unresolved. Between the trimmed V and J ends, which lost 4 bases and 0 bases, there was a span of 4 bases. Germline V gives CDR1 SEHNR, CDR2 FQNEAQ (reference sequence). The CDR3 is made up of 12 amino acids. The CDR3 DNA reads as TGTGCCAGCAGCTGGAGCTCCTACGAGCAGTACTTC. Encoded protein: CASSWSSYEQYF.